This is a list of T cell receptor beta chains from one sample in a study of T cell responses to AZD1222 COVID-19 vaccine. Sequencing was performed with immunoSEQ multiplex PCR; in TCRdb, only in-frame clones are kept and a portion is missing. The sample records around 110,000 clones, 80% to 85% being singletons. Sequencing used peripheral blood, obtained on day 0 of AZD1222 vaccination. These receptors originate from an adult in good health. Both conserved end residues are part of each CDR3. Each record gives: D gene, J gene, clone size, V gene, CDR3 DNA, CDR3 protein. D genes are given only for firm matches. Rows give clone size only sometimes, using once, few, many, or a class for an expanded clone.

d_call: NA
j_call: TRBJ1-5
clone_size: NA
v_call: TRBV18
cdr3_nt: TGTGCCAGCTCACCAGTACAGGGCAGGGGCAATCAGCCCCAGCATTTT
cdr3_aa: CASSPVQGRGNQPQHF

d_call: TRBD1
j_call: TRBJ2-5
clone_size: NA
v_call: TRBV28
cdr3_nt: TGTGCCAGCAGTTTTTACGCACTTGGACAGGGTGATGAGAGAGAGACCCAGTACTTC
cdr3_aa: CASSFYALGQGDERETQYF

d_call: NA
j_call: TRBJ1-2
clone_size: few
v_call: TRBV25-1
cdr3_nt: TGTGCCAGCCATTCTGAAGACACTTACTATGGCTACACCTTC
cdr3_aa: CASHSEDTYYGYTF

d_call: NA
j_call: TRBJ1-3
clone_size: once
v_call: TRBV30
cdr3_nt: TGTGCCTGGAGTATCGGCTTCTCTGGAAACACCATATATTTT
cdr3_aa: CAWSIGFSGNTIYF

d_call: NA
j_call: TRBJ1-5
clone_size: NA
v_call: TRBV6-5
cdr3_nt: TGTGCCAGCAGTTACTCGACGGCAGGCAATCAGCCCCAGCATTTT
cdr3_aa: CASSYSTAGNQPQHF

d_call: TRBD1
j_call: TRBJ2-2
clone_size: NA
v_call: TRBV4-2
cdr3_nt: TGTGCCAGCAGCCAAGAACCGGGACAGGGGGCTTCCGGGGAGCTGTTTTTT
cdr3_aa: CASSQEPGQGASGELFF

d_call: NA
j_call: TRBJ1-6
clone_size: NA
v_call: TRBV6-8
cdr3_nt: TGTGCCAGCGGATACTCCTCGAATTCACCCCTCCACTTT
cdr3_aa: CASGYSSNSPLHF

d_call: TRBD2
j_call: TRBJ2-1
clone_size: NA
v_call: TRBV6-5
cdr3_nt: TGTGCCAGCAGTTTAGCGGGAGGGAGCTCCTACAATGAGCAGTTCTTC
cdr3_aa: CASSLAGGSSYNEQFF

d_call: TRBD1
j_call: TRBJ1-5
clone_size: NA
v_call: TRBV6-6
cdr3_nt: TGTGCCAGCAGTACCGACAGGGTATATAGCAATCAGCCCCAGCATTTT
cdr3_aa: CASSTDRVYSNQPQHF

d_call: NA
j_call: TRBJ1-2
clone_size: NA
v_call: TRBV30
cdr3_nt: TGTGCCTGGAGTCCCCGGACAGCCATCTATGGCTACACCTTC
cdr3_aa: CAWSPRTAIYGYTF

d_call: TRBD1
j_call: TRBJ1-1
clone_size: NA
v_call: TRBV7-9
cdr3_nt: TGTGCCAGCAGCTTACCTCTAGGACAGGGGAACACTGAAGCTTTCTTT
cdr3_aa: CASSLPLGQGNTEAFF

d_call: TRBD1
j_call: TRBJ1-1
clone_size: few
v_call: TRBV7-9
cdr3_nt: TGTGCCAGCAGCACCCGGACAGGGGAAATTGCTGAAGCTTTCTTT
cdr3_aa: CASSTRTGEIAEAFF

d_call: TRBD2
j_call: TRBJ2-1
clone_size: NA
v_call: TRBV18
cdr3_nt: TGTGCCAGCTCACCTAGTAGCGGGAGGCCGGGCGATGAGCAGTTCTTC
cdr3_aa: CASSPSSGRPGDEQFF

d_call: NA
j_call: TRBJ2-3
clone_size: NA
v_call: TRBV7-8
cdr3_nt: TGTGCCAGCAGCTTAACAGGGCGCGATACGCAGTATTTT
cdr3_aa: CASSLTGRDTQYF

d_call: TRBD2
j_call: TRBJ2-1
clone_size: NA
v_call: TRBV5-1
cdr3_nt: TGCGCCAGCAGATACGGGACTACCAAAATGAGGGGCTCCTACAATGAGCAGTTCTTC
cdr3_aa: CASRYGTTKMRGSYNEQFF

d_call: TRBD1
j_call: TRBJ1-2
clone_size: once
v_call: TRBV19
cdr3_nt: TGTGCCAGTAGTAGGGACAGCCCTTACTATGGCTACACCTTC
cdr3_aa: CASSRDSPYYGYTF

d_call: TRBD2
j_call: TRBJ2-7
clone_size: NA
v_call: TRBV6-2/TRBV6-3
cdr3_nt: TGTGCCAGCAGTTCGGCGGGGGGGTGGACCTACGAGCAGTACTTC
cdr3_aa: CASSSAGGWTYEQYF

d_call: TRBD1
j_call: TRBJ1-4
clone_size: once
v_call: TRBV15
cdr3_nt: TGTGCCACCAGCAAGGGGACAGCGGGCGAAAAACTGTTTTTT
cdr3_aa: CATSKGTAGEKLFF

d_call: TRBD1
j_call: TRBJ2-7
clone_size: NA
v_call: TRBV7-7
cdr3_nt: TGTGCTAGCAGCTCGGACAGGGGTACGAAGCAGTACTTC
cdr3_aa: CASSSDRGTKQYF

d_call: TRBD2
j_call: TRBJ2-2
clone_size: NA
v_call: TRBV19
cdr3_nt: TGTGCCAGTGGGGGACTAGCGGGAGCCACCGGGGAGCTGTTTTTT
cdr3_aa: CASGGLAGATGELFF

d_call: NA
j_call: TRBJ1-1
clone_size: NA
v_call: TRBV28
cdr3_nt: TGTGCCAGCTTCCCGACCATTAGGACTGAAGCTTTCTTT
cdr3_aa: CASFPTIRTEAFF

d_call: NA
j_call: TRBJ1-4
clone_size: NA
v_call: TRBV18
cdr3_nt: TGTGCCAGCTCACCAGGGCAGGGGCGTGAAAAACTGTTTTTT
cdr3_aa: CASSPGQGREKLFF

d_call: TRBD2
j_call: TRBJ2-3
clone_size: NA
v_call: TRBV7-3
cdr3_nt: TGTGCCAGCAGCCCTAGCGGACTTAGCACAGATACGCAGTATTTT
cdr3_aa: CASSPSGLSTDTQYF

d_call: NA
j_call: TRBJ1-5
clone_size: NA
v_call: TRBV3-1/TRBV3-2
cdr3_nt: TGTGCCAGCAGCCAGGGGGCAAATCAGCCCCAGCATTTT
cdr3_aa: CASSQGANQPQHF

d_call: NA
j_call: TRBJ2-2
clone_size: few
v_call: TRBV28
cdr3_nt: TGTGCCAGCAGTTCCTTTAGAGGAAACACCGGGGAGCTGTTTTTT
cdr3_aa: CASSSFRGNTGELFF

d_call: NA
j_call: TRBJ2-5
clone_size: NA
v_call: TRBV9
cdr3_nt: TGTGCCAGCAGCGTAGAGAACGGAGGAGAGACCCAGTACTTC
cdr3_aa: CASSVENGGETQYF

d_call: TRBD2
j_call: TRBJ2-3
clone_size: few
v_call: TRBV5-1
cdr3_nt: TGCGCCAGCAGCCCCGGACTAGCGGGGGGCACGCAGTATTTT
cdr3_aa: CASSPGLAGGTQYF

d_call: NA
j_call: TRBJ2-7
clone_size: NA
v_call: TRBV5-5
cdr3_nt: TGTGCCAGCAGCTTGGCTGGAGGGTCCCCCTACGAGCAGTACTTC
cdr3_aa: CASSLAGGSPYEQYF

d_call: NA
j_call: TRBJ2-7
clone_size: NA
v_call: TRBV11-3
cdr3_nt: TGTGCCAGCAGGAGAAGGCGGCGGTTCGGGGAAATAACCTACGAGCAGTACTTC
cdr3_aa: CASRRRRRFGEITYEQYF

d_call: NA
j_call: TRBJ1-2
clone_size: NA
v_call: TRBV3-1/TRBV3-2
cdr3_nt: TGTGCCAGCAGCCAAACCGGATATGGCTACACCTTC
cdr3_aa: CASSQTGYGYTF

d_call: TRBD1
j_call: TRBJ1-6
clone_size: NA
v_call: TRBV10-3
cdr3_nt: TGTGCCATCAGTGAGTCACCTCGGACAGGGCGGTCACCCCTCCACTTT
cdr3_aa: CAISESPRTGRSPLHF

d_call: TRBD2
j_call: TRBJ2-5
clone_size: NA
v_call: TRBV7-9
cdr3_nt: TGTGCCAGCAGCTCCCGGGCGGGAGTCGGAGAGACCCAGTACTTC
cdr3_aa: CASSSRAGVGETQYF

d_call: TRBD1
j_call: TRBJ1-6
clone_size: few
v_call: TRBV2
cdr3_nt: TGTGCCAGCAGCGACAGGGCTTATTCACCCCTCCACTTT
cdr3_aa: CASSDRAYSPLHF

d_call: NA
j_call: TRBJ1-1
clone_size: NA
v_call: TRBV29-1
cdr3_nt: TGCAGCGTTGTACCCTCGAACACTGAAGCTTTCTTT
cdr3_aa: CSVVPSNTEAFF

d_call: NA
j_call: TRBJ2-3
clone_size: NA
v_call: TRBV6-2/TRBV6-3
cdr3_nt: TGTGCCAGCAGTTACCAAATAGGGCGGCCAGATACGCAGTATTTT
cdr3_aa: CASSYQIGRPDTQYF

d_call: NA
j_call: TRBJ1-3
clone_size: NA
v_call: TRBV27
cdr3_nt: TGTGCCAGCAGTCCTAATTACAGGGTCTCTGGAAACACCATATATTTT
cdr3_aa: CASSPNYRVSGNTIYF

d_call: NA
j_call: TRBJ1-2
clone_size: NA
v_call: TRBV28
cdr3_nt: TGTGCCAGCAGCGGGAAAATTGGGACAATCAACTATGGCTACACCTTC
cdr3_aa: CASSGKIGTINYGYTF

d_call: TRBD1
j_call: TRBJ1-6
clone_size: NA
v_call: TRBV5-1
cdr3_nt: TGCGCCAGCAGCACCCAAACAGGGGTGCTCTTTTCACCCCTCCACTTT
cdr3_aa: CASSTQTGVLFSPLHF

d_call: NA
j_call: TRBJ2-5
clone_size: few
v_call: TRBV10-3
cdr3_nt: TGTGCCATCAGTGGGGGGACTGAAGAGGGGACCCAGTACTTC
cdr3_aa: CAISGGTEEGTQYF

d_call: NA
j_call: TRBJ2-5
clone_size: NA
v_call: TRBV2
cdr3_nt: TGTGCCAGCAGCGTCAGGGCAGAGACCCAGTACTTC
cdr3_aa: CASSVRAETQYF

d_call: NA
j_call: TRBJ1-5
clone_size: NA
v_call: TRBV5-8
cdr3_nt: TGTGCCAGCGCAAAATGGGGCCCCCATCAGCCCCAGCATTTT
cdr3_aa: CASAKWGPHQPQHF

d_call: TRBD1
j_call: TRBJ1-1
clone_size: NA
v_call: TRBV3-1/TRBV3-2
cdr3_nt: TGTGCCAGCAGCCTTCTAGATCTACAGGGGGGAGCTTTCTTT
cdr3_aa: CASSLLDLQGGAFF

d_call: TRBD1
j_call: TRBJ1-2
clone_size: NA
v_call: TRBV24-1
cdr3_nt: TGTGCCACCAGTGAGTTCGACAGGGTTGGTGGCTACACCTTC
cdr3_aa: CATSEFDRVGGYTF

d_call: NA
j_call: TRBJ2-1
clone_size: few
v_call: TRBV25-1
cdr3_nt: TGTGCCAGCAGTGTGGTCTATGAGCAGTTCTTC
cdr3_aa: CASSVVYEQFF

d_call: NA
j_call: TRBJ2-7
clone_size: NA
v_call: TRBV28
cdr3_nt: TGTGCCAGCAGTTTAAGTGTTGTTCCCTACGAGCAGTACTTC
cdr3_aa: CASSLSVVPYEQYF

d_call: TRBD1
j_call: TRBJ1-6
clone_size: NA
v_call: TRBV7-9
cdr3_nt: TGTGCCAGCAGCCCCTACAGGGGATCCCTCCACTTT
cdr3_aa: CASSPYRGSLHF

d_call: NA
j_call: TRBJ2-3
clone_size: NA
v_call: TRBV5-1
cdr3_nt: TGCGCCAGCAGCTTGGAATCCGGGTACACGCAGTATTTT
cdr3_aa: CASSLESGYTQYF

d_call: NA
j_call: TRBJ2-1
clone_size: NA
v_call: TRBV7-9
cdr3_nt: TGTGCCAGCACCTTAGACTTCTCATCGGCGAGGTTCTTC
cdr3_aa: CASTLDFSSARFF

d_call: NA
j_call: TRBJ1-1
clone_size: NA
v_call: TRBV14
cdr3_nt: TGTGCCAGCAGCCAGGGGGGGCTTGAAACTGAAGCTTTCTTT
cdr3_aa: CASSQGGLETEAFF

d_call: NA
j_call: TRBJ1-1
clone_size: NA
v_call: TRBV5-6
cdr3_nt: TGTGCCAGCAGCTTGTTGCAGTTAGTGAACACTGAAGCTTTCTTT
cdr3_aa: CASSLLQLVNTEAFF

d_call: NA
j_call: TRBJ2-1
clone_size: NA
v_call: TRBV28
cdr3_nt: TGTGCCAGCAGTTCTCCCTTAGGGCGGAGCTCCTACAATGAGCAGTTCTTC
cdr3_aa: CASSSPLGRSSYNEQFF

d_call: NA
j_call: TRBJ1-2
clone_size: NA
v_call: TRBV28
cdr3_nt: TGTGCCAGCAGTTTACAGGGCTATCCCCCTGGCTACACCTTC
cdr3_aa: CASSLQGYPPGYTF

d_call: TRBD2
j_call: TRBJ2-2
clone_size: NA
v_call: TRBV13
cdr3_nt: TGTGCCAGCAGCTTAGGTCGAGCGGGAGCCGTTACCGGGGAGCTGTTTTTT
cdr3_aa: CASSLGRAGAVTGELFF

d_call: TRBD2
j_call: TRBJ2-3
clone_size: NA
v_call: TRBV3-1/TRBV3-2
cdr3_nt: TGTGCCAGCAGCCAAGGTGGGGGACTAGCGGGCACAGATACGCAGTATTTT
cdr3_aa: CASSQGGGLAGTDTQYF

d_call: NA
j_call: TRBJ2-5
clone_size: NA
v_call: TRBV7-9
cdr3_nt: TGTGCCAGCAGCTCGCTTAAGGAGACCAAGAGGCGAGAGACCCAGTACTTC
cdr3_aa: CASSSLKETKRRETQYF

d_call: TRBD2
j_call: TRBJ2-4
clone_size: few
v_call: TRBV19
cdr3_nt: TGTGCCAGTAGTGTCCTAGCGGGGGGGCGGGCCAAAAACATTCAGTACTTC
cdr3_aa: CASSVLAGGRAKNIQYF

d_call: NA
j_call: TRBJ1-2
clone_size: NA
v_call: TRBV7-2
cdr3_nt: TGTGCCAGCAGCTTAGTGCTTGGAGACATCTATGGCTACACCTTC
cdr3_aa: CASSLVLGDIYGYTF